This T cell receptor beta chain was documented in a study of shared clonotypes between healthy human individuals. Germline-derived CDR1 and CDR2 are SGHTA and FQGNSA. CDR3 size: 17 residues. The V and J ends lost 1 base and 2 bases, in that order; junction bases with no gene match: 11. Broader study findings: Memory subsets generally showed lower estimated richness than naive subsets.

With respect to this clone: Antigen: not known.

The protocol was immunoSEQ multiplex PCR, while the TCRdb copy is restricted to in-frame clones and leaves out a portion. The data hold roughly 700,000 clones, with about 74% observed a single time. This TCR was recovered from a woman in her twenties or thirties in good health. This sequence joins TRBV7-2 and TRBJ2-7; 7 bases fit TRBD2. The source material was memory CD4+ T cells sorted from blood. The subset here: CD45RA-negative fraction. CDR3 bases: TGTGCCAGCAGCTTAGGGGAGGCTAGCGGATTTACCTACGAGCAGTACTTC. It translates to CASSLGEASGFTYEQYF.